What follows are 23 T cell receptor beta chains derived from one specimen sequenced in a study of T cells in localized non-small cell lung cancer (dated by TCRdb to 2020 to 2022). Library prep was done by the immunoSEQ multiplex PCR assay. TCRdb stores this immuneACCESS table with in-frame sequences only. Part of the clones is absent; in the studies checked, under half of the shortfall reflects unresolved V genes, and no reason is known for the rest. In all, the sample holds just under 30,000 clones, and 70% to 90% of those were seen once. 10% of the sample is in the top ten clones. Sample: peripheral blood, taken before any cancer treatment. All receptors derive from a woman between 35 and 75 years old with stage I lung adenocarcinoma.

The sample holds one count of this clone. The chain joins TRBV5-5 to TRBJ1-1; D not certain. The V end was cut by 1 base, the J end by 1 base, with 5 bases between. The germline gives CDR1 SGHKS, CDR2 YYEKEE (reference sequence). CDR3 size: 13 residues. The CDR3, as DNA: TGTGCCAGCAGCTTGTGGGCGAACACTGAAGCTTTCTTT. Its translation is CASSLWANTEAFF.

The chain employs TRBV7-9 and TRBJ2-5; 9 bases match TRBD1. The CDR3 spans 14 residues. Germline V CDR1 and CDR2: SEHNR, FQNEAQ (reference sequence). V trimming: 6 bases; J trimming: 5 bases; junction bases outside the gene matches: 7. In DNA, the CDR3 is TGTGCCAGCAGGGTCCCGGGGACAGGGGAGACCCAGTACTTC. Encoded protein: CASRVPGTGETQYF.

This chain links TRBV6-5 with TRBJ1-4; D ambiguous. The CDR3 is 14 amino acids. Germline V gene lookup returns CDR1 MNHEY and CDR2 SVGAGI. V was pared by 5 bases and J by 5 bases, with 12 bases between. The DNA of the CDR3 is TGTGCCAGCAGTCCGGTCTCCGGGAATGAAAAACTGTTTTTT. Protein product: CASSPVSGNEKLFF.

This chain links TRBV5-4 with TRBJ2-7; 12 bases agree with TRBD2. Trimming at V came to 4 bases and at J to 4 bases, leaving 15 bases not matched to a gene. Germline V lookup: CDR1 SGHNT, CDR2 YYREEE (reference sequence). The CDR3 extends over 18 amino acids. CDR3 protein: CASSQDPSGRAIFYEQYF. CDR3 DNA sequence: TGTGCCAGCAGCCAAGATCCTAGCGGGAGGGCCATATTTTACGAGCAGTACTTC.

The rearrangement joins TRBV30 to TRBJ2-3; no clear D. This CDR3 is built from 13 residues. CDR1 GTSNPN and CDR2 SVGIG come from the germline V gene (reference sequence). V lost 3 bases and J 0 bases, leaving 7 bases between the germline ends. In nucleotides, the CDR3 is TGTGCCTGGAGATCTCGTAGCACAGATACGCAGTATTTT. Translated, it gives CAWRSRSTDTQYF.

DNA of the CDR3: TGTGCCAGCAGCAAAAAAACAGGGGGCGATGAAAAACTGTTTTTT. Its protein is CASSKKTGGDEKLFF. V and J are TRBV21-1 and TRBJ1-4; TRBD1, the table's D call, lacks a check against the DNA. TRBV21-1 is labeled a pseudogene. There are 15 residues in the CDR3.

This chain links TRBV28 with TRBJ1-4, with D hard to call. The CDR3 is made up of 12 amino acids. V was clipped by 10 bases and J by 4 bases, with 10 bases between them. Germline CDR1 MDHEN, CDR2 SYDVKM. CDR3 amino acids: CATLGYNEKLFF. The DNA of the CDR3 is TGTGCCACCCTCGGATATAATGAAAAACTGTTTTTT.

The J gene is TRBJ2-7, the V gene TRBV4-1; 8 bases align to TRBD1. CDR1 and CDR2 (germline): MGHRA, YSYEKL. CDR3 size: 15 residues. V was clipped by 6 bases and J by 2 bases; unmatched bases: 9. CDR3 loop: CASSPVRTGTYEQYF. The DNA of the CDR3 is TGCGCCAGCAGTCCCGTCCGGACAGGGACCTACGAGCAGTACTTC.

J is TRBJ2-3 and V is TRBV7-9; tentative D call: TRBD2 (6 bases). Trimming left V 11 bases short and J 1 base short, with 13 bases between. Germline V gene data show CDR1 as SEHNR and CDR2 as FQNEAQ (reference sequence). The CDR3 length is 13 residues. CDR3 protein: CAAGTRGTDTQYF. Here the CDR3 DNA reads TGTGCCGCGGGAACGCGGGGCACAGATACGCAGTATTTT.

V is TRBV6-5 and J is TRBJ1-1, with TRBD1 identical over 7 bases. CDR1 MNHEY and CDR2 SVGAGI come from the germline V gene. The CDR3 covers 13 residues. V lost 5 bases, J lost 7 bases, and 7 bases stayed unmatched. The CDR3 region has the DNA TGTGCCAGCAGTATGACAGGGTTAGGTGAAGCTTTCTTT. It specifies CASSMTGLGEAFF.

J is TRBJ1-6 and V is TRBV7-2, with TRBD1 matching 8 bases. The CDR3 is 15 amino acids. Germline CDR1 and CDR2: SGHTA and FQGNSA. J was trimmed by 7 bases and V by 7 bases; bases with no gene match: 9. The CDR3 protein is CASTRVWTGNSPLHF. CDR3 DNA: TGTGCCAGCACCCGCGTCTGGACAGGGAATTCACCCCTCCACTTT.

The chain uses TRBV5-6 and TRBJ1-4; no reliable D call. The CDR3 is 16 amino acids. V lost 4 bases, J lost 1 base, and 14 bases lay in between. Per the germline V gene, CDR1 is SGHDT and CDR2 is YYEEEE. The CDR3 DNA follows: TGTGCCAGCAGCCGCCCCACCGCCGGAACTAATGAAAAACTGTTTTTT. Its translation is CASSRPTAGTNEKLFF. Full variable domain (outside the CDR3, taken from reference TRBV5-6 and TRBJ1-4): DAGVTQSPTHLIKTRGQQVTLRCSPKSGHDTVSWYQQALGQGPQFIFQYYEEEERQRGNFPDRFSGHQFPNYSSELNVNALLLGDSALYLCASSRPTAGTNEKLFFGSGTQLSVL.

In this sample, this clone turned up once. V is TRBV18 and J is TRBJ2-3; 7 bases align to TRBD1. With 5 bases clipped from V and 1 base from J, the junction kept 3 bases outside the gene matches. This CDR3 has 14 amino acids. Germline lookup yields CDR1 KGHSH and CDR2 LQKENI. The CDR3 loop reads CASSAQGGTDTQYF. The CDR3 nucleotides are TGTGCCAGCTCAGCCCAGGGGGGCACAGATACGCAGTATTTT.

V is TRBV6-6 and J is TRBJ1-2; D might be TRBD1 (5 bases). Trimming removed 5 bases from V and 8 bases from J, with 21 bases in between. The germline gives CDR1 MNHNY, CDR2 SVGAGI (reference sequence). The CDR3 is 15 amino acids. The DNA of the CDR3 is TGTGCCAGCAGTACCCCAGGGATGGGGTTATGGGGCTACACCTTC. Its protein is CASSTPGMGLWGYTF.

The chain is built from TRBV18 and TRBJ1-5; 7 nucleotides line up with TRBD1. The trim removed 5 bases at V and 9 bases at J, leaving 13 bases unmatched. Germline V gene lookup returns CDR1 KGHSH and CDR2 LQKENI. The CDR3 is made up of 15 amino acids. The DNA for the CDR3 is TGTGCCAGCTCAAGGGACGGTCAGGGGGGATCGCCCCAGCATTTT. Translation gives CASSRDGQGGSPQHF.

CDR3: CASSLVGLAGIQETQYF. The CDR3 DNA sequence: TGTGCCAGCAGCTTGGTCGGACTAGCGGGGATCCAAGAGACCCAGTACTTC. The V and J genes are TRBV5-6 and TRBJ2-5; 12 bases map to TRBD2. Germline lookup yields CDR1 SGHDT and CDR2 YYEEEE. The CDR3 covers 17 residues. The trim removed 0 bases at V and 1 base at J, leaving 4 bases unmatched. Looking up the rest from reference TRBV5-6 and TRBJ2-5 gives the full variable domain: DAGVTQSPTHLIKTRGQQVTLRCSPKSGHDTVSWYQQALGQGPQFIFQYYEEEERQRGNFPDRFSGHQFPNYSSELNVNALLLGDSALYLCASSLVGLAGIQETQYFGPGTRLLVL.

The chain is built from TRBV6-1 and TRBJ1-3; D uncertain. Germline V gives CDR1 MNHNS, CDR2 SASEGT. This CDR3 has 13 residues. V lost 8 bases, J lost 1 base, and 9 bases lay in between. CDR3 region: CASGGLSGNTIYF. The CDR3 DNA reads TGTGCCAGCGGTGGACTTTCTGGAAACACCATATATTTT.

J is TRBJ2-1 and V is TRBV7-3, with 7 bases aligning to TRBD1. This CDR3 region has 14 residues. Per germline, CDR1 SGHTA and CDR2 FQGTGA. J gave up 0 bases and V 4 bases, and 0 bases lay outside the gene matches. Written as DNA, the CDR3 is TGTGCCAGCAGCTACAGGGGCTCCTACAATGAGCAGTTCTTC. Its protein is CASSYRGSYNEQFF.

The rearrangement links TRBV6-5 to TRBJ1-2; a weak D match, TRBD1 (6 bases). The CDR3 contains 16 residues. Trimming left V 2 bases short and J 4 bases short, with 17 bases between. Germline V gene lookup returns CDR1 MNHEY and CDR2 SVGAGI. DNA for the CDR3: TGTGCCAGCAGTTACCAAAGACAGGTTGAAAGCTATGGCTACACCTTC. This encodes CASSYQRQVESYGYTF.

This clone has just one count. The V and J genes are TRBV7-3 and TRBJ2-1; D is uncertain. V was trimmed by 3 bases and J by 8 bases, leaving 8 bases between them. This CDR3 is 12 amino acids long. Germline CDR1 is SGHTA and CDR2 is FQGTGA. CDR3 residues: CASSFSGDEQFF. The CDR3 bases are TGTGCCAGCAGCTTCTCTGGCGATGAGCAGTTCTTC.

The V and J genes are TRBV9 and TRBJ1-1; D may be TRBD1 (6 bases). The CDR3 is 14 amino acids. V was cut by 0 bases and J by 4 bases, with 10 bases left in between. The germline V gene encodes CDR1 SGDLS and CDR2 YYNGEE. The CDR3 loop reads CASSVGGLSTEAFF. The CDR3 coding sequence is TGTGCCAGCAGCGTAGGGGGGCTTAGCACTGAAGCTTTCTTT.

The V call is TRBV25-1, the J call TRBJ2-1; D remains ambiguous. V lost 4 bases and J lost 4, with 5 bases in between. The CDR3 length is 12 residues. Germline CDR1 is MGHDK and CDR2 is SYGVNS. CDR3 protein: CASSALYNEQFF. The DNA of the CDR3 is TGTGCCAGCAGTGCCCTATACAATGAGCAGTTCTTC.

This chain joins TRBV5-1 and TRBJ2-3; D may correspond to TRBD1 or TRBD2 (5 bases each). The CDR3 extends over 15 amino acids. Germline assignment: CDR1 SGHRS and CDR2 YFSETQ. V was clipped by 0 bases and J by 6 bases, with 14 bases between them. For the CDR3, the DNA is TGCGCCAGCAGCTTGGGGGGACGCGGAGAGGATACGCAGTATTTT. Translation: CASSLGGRGEDTQYF.